Each of the 12 T cell receptor beta chains below was sequenced from the same sample in a study of regulatory T cells in long-lasting Graves disease. Indicated time point: newly diagnosed GD, antithyroid drugs for less than 3 months. The TCR library was made from RNA that had been extracted from PBMCs in TRIzol. Arm-PCR of CDR3 regions and iRepertoire HTBI primers were used to build TCR beta libraries. TCRdb called the multiplex PCR reads again in MiXCR, with one record for every CDR3 protein. The sample contains more than 450,000 distinct CDR3 sequences, roughly 17% of which appear only once. The sample was also reused in another study, on T cells in Graves' hyperthyroidism and ophthalmopathy.

This specimen consisted of peripheral blood mononuclear cells (PBMCs), obtained at new diagnosis, from a patient treated with antithyroid drugs. These receptors originate from a middle-aged man with Graves disease.

This clonotype turned up a few times. V is TRBV29-1 and J is TRBJ1-2; the D is unclear. Germline V gives CDR1 SQVTM, CDR2 ANQGSEA. The CDR3 consists of 13 residues. V lost 2 bases and J 4 bases, leaving 11 bases between the germline ends. CDR3 DNA sequence: TGCAGCGTTGAAAGCGGGGAGATCTATGGCTACACCTTC. It is translated as CSVESGEIYGYTF.

This chain links TRBV25-1 with TRBJ2-1; D call uncertain. CDR1 and CDR2 from the germline V gene are MGHDK and SYGVNS. The CDR3 is made up of 15 amino acids. Trimming took off 3 bases at V and 5 bases at J, with 14 bases between the two ends. The CDR3: CASSDQSPPNNEQFF. Written as DNA, the CDR3 is TGTGCCAGCAGTGATCAGAGTCCTCCAAACAATGAGCAGTTCTTC. The whole variable domain, remainder taken from reference TRBV25-1 and TRBJ2-1, is EADIYQTPRYLVIGTGKKITLECSQTMGHDKMYWYQQDPGMELHLIHYSYGVNSTEKGDLSSESTVSRIRTEHFPLTLESARPSHTSQYLCASSDQSPPNNEQFFGPGTRLTVL.

This clonotype was observed at least ten times. The chain is built from TRBV28 and TRBJ1-5; 9 bases line up with TRBD1. The V and J ends lost 8 bases and 4 bases, in that order; junction bases with no gene match: 6. The germline V gene encodes CDR1 MDHEN and CDR2 SYDVKM. This CDR3 is 14 amino acids long. The CDR3 nucleotides read TGTGCCAGCCTCGGGACAGGGAAGAATCAGCCCCAGCATTTT. Translation gives CASLGTGKNQPQHF.

The chain links TRBV14 to TRBJ2-3; 9 bases map to TRBD2. Trimming removed 2 bases from V and 7 bases from J; junction bases left unmatched: 13. The CDR3 covers 17 residues. CDR1 is SGHDN and CDR2 is FVKESK in the germline V gene. The CDR3 sequence: CASSQRNGSGSRNTQYF. CDR3 coding DNA: TGTGCCAGCAGCCAACGTAATGGTAGCGGGAGCCGGAATACGCAGTATTTT.

This clonotype appeared many times. The DNA of the CDR3 is TGCAGTGCTGTCCCGACTGGGGGCTCCTACGAGCAGTACTTC. The encoded protein is CSAVPTGGSYEQYF. The rearrangement links TRBV20-1 to TRBJ2-7, with D possibly being TRBD1 or TRBD2 (5 bases each). Trimming cost V 5 bases and J 0 bases, with 14 bases left between them. CDR3 length: 14 amino acids. Germline CDR1 reads DFQATT; CDR2 reads SNEGSKA (reference sequence).

The sample holds a few counts of this clonotype. The CDR3 spells CASSQRLLSYEQYF. As DNA, the CDR3 is TGCGCCAGCAGCCAGAGACTGCTCTCCTACGAGCAGTACTTC. The chain recombines TRBV4-1 with TRBJ2-7; D is unclear. V lost 3 bases to trimming and J lost 0 bases, with 9 bases between them. CDR1 is MGHRA and CDR2 is YSYEKL in the germline V gene. This CDR3 has 14 amino acids.

The chain recombines TRBV12-3 or TRBV12-4 with TRBJ2-2; no reliable D call. This CDR3 is built from 15 residues. V lost 3 bases and J lost 0, with 8 bases in between. The CDR3 nucleotides read TGTGCCAGCAGTTTCTGGTCTCCGAACACCGGGGAGCTGTTTTTT. This sequence encodes CASSFWSPNTGELFF.

The V and J genes are TRBV7-9 and TRBJ1-3, with a weak D call TRBD1 (6 bases). Germline-derived CDR1 and CDR2 are SEHNR and FQNEAQ (reference sequence). The CDR3 runs to 15 residues. V lost 5 bases to trimming and J lost 5 bases, with 16 bases between them. The DNA of the CDR3 is TGTGCCAGCAGCGGCCGGGACATCGGTCGAAACACCATATATTTT. Translated: CASSGRDIGRNTIYF. Complete variable domain (other parts from reference TRBV7-9 and TRBJ1-3): DTGVSQNPRHKITKRGQNVTFRCDPISEHNRLYWYRQTLGQGPEFLTYFQNEAQLEKSRLLSDRFSAERPKGSFSTLEIQRTEQGDSAMYLCASSGRDIGRNTIYFGEGSWLTVV.

This chain links TRBV7-3 with TRBJ2-5; 9 nucleotides line up with TRBD1. With 3 bases clipped from V and 1 base from J, the junction kept 6 bases outside the gene matches. The CDR3 extends over 16 amino acids. Germline CDR1 reads SGHTA; CDR2 reads FQGTGA. In nucleotides, the CDR3 is TGTGCCAGCAGCTTGGAGACAGGGGGGGGCCAAGAGACCCAGTACTTC. It encodes CASSLETGGGQETQYF. Full variable domain (remainder filled in from reference TRBV7-3 and TRBJ2-5): GAGVSQTPSNKVTEKGKYVELRCDPISGHTALYWYRQSLGQGPEFLIYFQGTGAADDSGLPNDRFFAVRPEGSVSTLKIQRTERGDSAVYLCASSLETGGGQETQYFGPGTRLLVL.

In its sample, this clonotype was seen many times. The V call is TRBV7-3, the J call TRBJ2-3; 16 bases align to TRBD2. Trimming cost V 4 bases and J 5 bases; bases outside gene matches: 15. The CDR3 length is 20 residues. The germline CDR1 and CDR2 sequences are SGHTA and FQGTGA. In DNA form, the CDR3 reads TGTGCCAGCAGCTATACCGCCGGGACTAGCGGGAGGGCCATGAAAGATACGCAGTATTTT. It yields the protein CASSYTAGTSGRAMKDTQYF.

This clonotype was observed at least ten times. V and J are TRBV28 and TRBJ2-7; D is undetermined. The germline V and J ends were trimmed by 1 base and 2 bases, with 9 bases remaining between them. CDR3 length equals 14 residues. CDR1 MDHEN and CDR2 SYDVKM come from the germline V gene. In DNA form, the CDR3 reads TGTGCCAGCAGTTTATCTGGGAATACCTACGAGCAGTACTTC. As protein: CASSLSGNTYEQYF.

This clonotype was observed many times. At one end, the junction sequence differs from germline, possibly due to a read error. The genes are TRBV7-2 and TRBJ2-3; 9 bases match TRBD2. CDR1 SGHTA and CDR2 FQGNSA come from the germline V gene. The CDR3 extends over 13 amino acids. CDR3 amino acids: CASSIAGEDTQYF. CDR3 DNA sequence: TGTGCCAGCAGCATAGCGGGAGAAGATACGCAGTATTTT.